The rows below give T cell receptor beta chains drawn from one sample of a study of CD8+CD57+ T cells in acquired aplastic anemia. TCRdb called the reads again in MiXCR, with one record for every CDR3 protein. The sample yields some 44,000 distinct CDR3 sequences, about two thirds seen once. What was sequenced was sorted CD4+, CD8+, or CD8+CD57+ T cells (not recorded which) from PBMCs. These TCRs come from a human donor in good health, serving as a control. Each CDR3 is given with its conserved first and last residue. The order of the fields is V gene, clone size, D gene, J gene, CDR3 protein, CDR3 DNA. The D gene is left open where the match is weak. Not every row has a clone size; where given, it reads once, few, many or a size class.

V gene: TRBV2
clone size: NA
D gene: NA
J gene: TRBJ1-2
CDR3 protein: CASSEGRSFYTF
CDR3 DNA: TGTGCCAGCAGTGAAGGGCGTTCCTTCTACACCTTC

V gene: TRBV7-9
clone size: NA
D gene: NA
J gene: TRBJ2-7
CDR3 protein: CASSGPPGLSYEQYF
CDR3 DNA: TGTGCCAGCAGCGGCCCCCCAGGACTAAGCTACGAGCAGTACTTC

V gene: TRBV10-3
clone size: NA
D gene: TRBD1
J gene: TRBJ1-2
CDR3 protein: CAISVGTGENYGYTF
CDR3 DNA: TGTGCCATCAGTGTAGGGACAGGGGAAAACTATGGCTACACCTTC

V gene: TRBV10-3
clone size: NA
D gene: NA
J gene: TRBJ1-2
CDR3 protein: CASSFQGLDGYTF
CDR3 DNA: TGTGCCAGTAGTTTCCAGGGCCTTGATGGCTACACCTTC

V gene: TRBV25-1
clone size: NA
D gene: NA
J gene: TRBJ2-7
CDR3 protein: CVSSEFQVDSYEQYF
CDR3 DNA: TGTGTCAGCAGTGAATTTCAGGTTGACTCCTACGAGCAGTACTTC

V gene: TRBV7-2
clone size: few
D gene: TRBD1
J gene: TRBJ1-2
CDR3 protein: CASSLWDSYGYTF
CDR3 DNA: TGTGCCAGCAGCTTGTGGGACAGCTATGGCTACACCTTC

V gene: TRBV7-3
clone size: once
D gene: TRBD1
J gene: TRBJ2-7
CDR3 protein: CASSSGQGVGQYF
CDR3 DNA: TGTGCCAGCAGCTCTGGCCAGGGGGTAGGGCAGTACTTC

V gene: TRBV7-8
clone size: once
D gene: NA
J gene: TRBJ1-4
CDR3 protein: CARSKGRITNGKLFF
CDR3 DNA: TGTGCCCGCAGCAAAGGACGGATAACTAATGGAAAACTGTTTTTT

V gene: TRBV15
clone size: NA
D gene: TRBD1
J gene: TRBJ1-5
CDR3 protein: CATSIGTGGGQPQHF
CDR3 DNA: TGTGCCACCAGCATTGGGACAGGGGGGGGTCAGCCCCAGCATTTT

V gene: TRBV7-8
clone size: NA
D gene: NA
J gene: TRBJ1-2
CDR3 protein: CASSLTTGGYTF
CDR3 DNA: TGTGCCAGCAGCTTAACGACAGGCGGCTACACCTTC

V gene: TRBV20-1
clone size: NA
D gene: TRBD1
J gene: TRBJ1-6
CDR3 protein: CSARGQGAFNSPLHF
CDR3 DNA: TGCAGTGCTAGAGGGCAGGGGGCGTTTAATTCACCCCTCCACTTT

V gene: TRBV2
clone size: NA
D gene: TRBD1
J gene: TRBJ1-2
CDR3 protein: CASSADRANYGYTF
CDR3 DNA: TGTGCCAGCAGTGCCGACAGGGCTAACTATGGCTACACCTTC

V gene: TRBV9
clone size: many
D gene: NA
J gene: TRBJ2-5
CDR3 protein: CASSRVAQETQYF
CDR3 DNA: TGTGCCAGCAGCAGAGTGGCCCAAGAGACCCAGTACTTC

V gene: TRBV7-9
clone size: medium-sized
D gene: TRBD1
J gene: TRBJ2-7
CDR3 protein: CASSLIGTAHEQYF
CDR3 DNA: TGTGCCAGCAGCTTAATAGGGACAGCCCACGAGCAGTACTTC

V gene: TRBV20-1
clone size: NA
D gene: TRBD1
J gene: TRBJ2-7
CDR3 protein: CSARDGGQVSYEQYF
CDR3 DNA: TGCAGTGCTAGAGATGGAGGACAGGTCTCCTACGAGCAGTACTTC

V gene: TRBV4-1
clone size: NA
D gene: NA
J gene: TRBJ1-4
CDR3 protein: CASSQELNEKLFF
CDR3 DNA: TGTGCCAGCAGCCAAGAACTTAATGAAAAACTGTTTTTT

V gene: TRBV5-1
clone size: NA
D gene: NA
J gene: TRBJ1-1
CDR3 protein: CASSLEAGAEAFF
CDR3 DNA: TGCGCCAGCAGCTTGGAGGCAGGGGCTGAAGCTTTCTTT

V gene: TRBV7-3
clone size: NA
D gene: NA
J gene: TRBJ1-6
CDR3 protein: CASSLDSDSPLHF
CDR3 DNA: TGTGCCAGCAGCTTGGACAGCGATTCACCCCTCCACTTT

V gene: TRBV20-1
clone size: NA
D gene: TRBD2
J gene: TRBJ2-1
CDR3 protein: CSATSGDHGGRFF
CDR3 DNA: TGCAGTGCTACGAGCGGGGACCACGGTGGGCGGTTCTTC

V gene: TRBV16
clone size: NA
D gene: TRBD1
J gene: TRBJ1-2
CDR3 protein: CASSQSGTGDGYTF
CDR3 DNA: TGTGCCAGCAGCCAGTCCGGGACAGGGGATGGCTACACCTTC

V gene: TRBV5-4
clone size: many
D gene: NA
J gene: TRBJ1-1
CDR3 protein: CASSAKTIHTEAFF
CDR3 DNA: TGTGCCAGCAGCGCAAAGACCATCCACACTGAAGCTTTCTTT

V gene: TRBV2
clone size: NA
D gene: NA
J gene: TRBJ1-4
CDR3 protein: CASSSVGMLFF
CDR3 DNA: TGTGCCAGCAGCTCGGTGGGAATGCTGTTTTTT

V gene: TRBV24-1
clone size: NA
D gene: TRBD1
J gene: TRBJ2-6
CDR3 protein: CATGEGGTGDSGANVLTF
CDR3 DNA: TGTGCCACCGGCGAGGGTGGGACAGGAGACTCTGGGGCCAACGTCCTGACTTTC

V gene: TRBV6-2/TRBV6-3
clone size: once
D gene: NA
J gene: TRBJ2-1
CDR3 protein: CASSLAGSSYNEQFF
CDR3 DNA: TGTGCCAGCAGCTTAGCCGGTAGCTCCTACAATGAGCAGTTCTTC

V gene: TRBV6-2/TRBV6-3
clone size: many
D gene: TRBD1
J gene: TRBJ2-7
CDR3 protein: CASTTIVDRHSYEQYF
CDR3 DNA: TGTGCCAGCACCACCATTGTGGACAGGCACTCCTACGAGCAGTACTTC

V gene: TRBV15
clone size: few
D gene: NA
J gene: TRBJ1-1
CDR3 protein: CATSRGGDTEAFF
CDR3 DNA: TGTGCCACCAGCAGAGGGGGGGACACTGAAGCTTTCTTT

V gene: TRBV7-8
clone size: NA
D gene: NA
J gene: TRBJ2-5
CDR3 protein: CASSLGRKQETQYF
CDR3 DNA: TGTGCCAGCAGCTTGGGACGGAAACAAGAGACCCAGTACTTC

V gene: TRBV10-3
clone size: NA
D gene: NA
J gene: TRBJ2-5
CDR3 protein: CAIMDPYQETQYF
CDR3 DNA: TGTGCCATCATGGACCCGTACCAAGAGACCCAGTACTTC

V gene: TRBV19
clone size: few
D gene: NA
J gene: TRBJ2-7
CDR3 protein: CASSIGLDEQYF
CDR3 DNA: TGTGCCAGTAGTATAGGGCTAGACGAGCAGTACTTC

V gene: TRBV15
clone size: NA
D gene: NA
J gene: TRBJ1-5
CDR3 protein: CATSRDLGRQPQHF
CDR3 DNA: TGTGCCACCAGCAGAGACCTGGGCCGACAGCCCCAGCATTTT

V gene: TRBV7-2
clone size: NA
D gene: NA
J gene: TRBJ2-7
CDR3 protein: CASSPPPLYEQYF
CDR3 DNA: TGTGCCAGCAGCCCCCCCCCACTATACGAGCAGTACTTC

V gene: TRBV12-3/TRBV12-4
clone size: NA
D gene: TRBD1
J gene: TRBJ2-3
CDR3 protein: CATSQGQGLLDTQYF
CDR3 DNA: TGTGCCACCTCCCAGGGACAGGGTTTGTTAGATACGCAGTATTTT

V gene: TRBV2
clone size: few
D gene: TRBD1
J gene: TRBJ1-2
CDR3 protein: CASSLFRGHYGYTF
CDR3 DNA: TGTGCCAGCAGTTTATTCAGGGGGCATTATGGCTACACCTTC

V gene: TRBV15
clone size: few
D gene: NA
J gene: TRBJ2-7
CDR3 protein: CATSGSGRGEQYF
CDR3 DNA: TGTGCCACCTCCGGATCGGGTAGGGGCGAGCAGTACTTC

V gene: TRBV10-3
clone size: NA
D gene: TRBD1
J gene: TRBJ1-6
CDR3 protein: CASLRDSNSPLHF
CDR3 DNA: TGTGCCAGCCTCCGGGACAGTAATTCACCCCTCCACTTT

V gene: TRBV24-1
clone size: medium-sized
D gene: NA
J gene: TRBJ1-2
CDR3 protein: CATSDFEGQGYTF
CDR3 DNA: TGTGCCACCAGTGATTTTGAGGGGCAAGGCTACACCTTC

V gene: TRBV25-1
clone size: NA
D gene: NA
J gene: TRBJ1-6
CDR3 protein: CASRGSGYSPLHF
CDR3 DNA: TGTGCCAGCAGGGGGTCCGGATATTCACCCCTCCACTTT

V gene: TRBV2
clone size: NA
D gene: TRBD1
J gene: TRBJ2-7
CDR3 protein: CASSRQGPSYEQYF
CDR3 DNA: TGTGCCAGCAGCAGACAGGGGCCCTCCTACGAGCAGTACTTC

V gene: TRBV15
clone size: NA
D gene: NA
J gene: TRBJ1-1
CDR3 protein: CATSRGGETNTEAFF
CDR3 DNA: TGTGCCACCAGCAGGGGGGGGGAGACGAACACTGAAGCTTTCTTT

V gene: TRBV7-2
clone size: NA
D gene: NA
J gene: TRBJ2-5
CDR3 protein: CASSQGQGEETQYF
CDR3 DNA: TGCGCCAGCAGCCAAGGGCAGGGCGAAGAGACCCAGTACTTC

V gene: TRBV29-1
clone size: NA
D gene: TRBD2
J gene: TRBJ2-1
CDR3 protein: CSASGSFYNEQFF
CDR3 DNA: TGCAGCGCAAGCGGGAGTTTCTACAATGAGCAGTTCTTC

V gene: TRBV4-3
clone size: few
D gene: NA
J gene: TRBJ2-7
CDR3 protein: CASSQERAASYEQYF
CDR3 DNA: TGCGCCAGCAGCCAAGAGAGAGCGGCCTCCTACGAGCAGTACTTC

V gene: TRBV10-3
clone size: few
D gene: NA
J gene: TRBJ2-3
CDR3 protein: CAISVGTVSTDTQYF
CDR3 DNA: TGTGCCATCAGTGTGGGGACCGTCAGCACAGATACGCAGTATTTT

V gene: TRBV10-3
clone size: NA
D gene: NA
J gene: TRBJ1-1
CDR3 protein: CAISEGWQSEAFF
CDR3 DNA: TGTGCCATCAGTGAAGGTTGGCAGTCTGAAGCTTTCTTT

V gene: TRBV29-1
clone size: NA
D gene: NA
J gene: TRBJ1-2
CDR3 protein: CSGNLLYGYTF
CDR3 DNA: TGCAGCGGGAACCTTCTCTATGGCTACACCTTC

V gene: TRBV10-3
clone size: NA
D gene: NA
J gene: TRBJ1-1
CDR3 protein: CAISEPSLAANTEAFF
CDR3 DNA: TGTGCCATCAGTGAGCCCTCTTTGGCAGCGAACACTGAAGCTTTCTTT

V gene: TRBV5-4
clone size: NA
D gene: NA
J gene: TRBJ1-2
CDR3 protein: CASSLAGVGDGYTF
CDR3 DNA: TGTGCCAGCAGCTTGGCCGGGGTCGGAGATGGCTACACCTTC

V gene: TRBV5-1
clone size: NA
D gene: TRBD2
J gene: TRBJ2-5
CDR3 protein: CASAQRGAIVETQYF
CDR3 DNA: TGCGCCAGCGCACAGCGGGGGGCGATTGTAGAGACCCAGTACTTC